This TCR beta chain appears in the sequencing data of a study of CD8 T cells in ankylosing spondylitis. Overall study findings and caveats: A TCR beta motif of about eight highly homologous variants seemed to mark ankylosing spondylitis blood. As reported, disease-linked clones showed significant enrichment in matched ankylosing spondylitis synovial fluid.

Quantitative 5'-RACE was performed with molecular barcodes, and it yielded the TCR beta libraries. TCRdb processed the 5' RACE reads anew with MiXCR; each CDR3 protein has one entry. The data hold hundreds of thousands of distinct CDR3 sequences, with 15% to 20% observed a single time. Details on this clonotype: The antigen is not known.

Sequencing was done on a sample of blood, either unsorted or a sorted T cell fraction (not recorded which). The TCR originated in a male donor with ankylosing spondylitis or in good health (not recorded which).

CDR3 protein: CASSLTSGLALNEQFF. In DNA, the CDR3 is TGTGCCAGCAGCTTAACTAGCGGATTGGCCCTCAATGAGCAGTTCTTC. The J gene is TRBJ2-1, the V gene TRBV7-2; 8 bases line up with TRBD2. Germline CDR1 is SGHTA and CDR2 is FQGNSA. J gave up 6 bases and V 2 bases, and 9 bases lay outside the gene matches. The CDR3 is 16 residues long.